The text below deals with one TCR beta chain. This receptor's antigen is unknown. No base qualities exist here, and no much larger clone lies one base off it. The source of the sample is a study of blood T cell repertoires in COVID-19 (dated by TCRdb to the early 2020s). Notes on the research overall: The collaborator samples originated in the United States, Italy and Spain and spanned the acute and convalescent phases of COVID-19. The prospective study material was composed of cDNA or gDNA derived from T cells, B-cell-depleted T cells, or PBMCs. The dataset comprised deeply sampled blood TCRbeta repertoires from subjects exposed to, actively infected with, or recovered from COVID-19. The repertoires were released in a freely available public database intended as a resource for research on the immune response to SARS-CoV-2. The samples were drawn from two sources: the first 160 participants of the ongoing ImmuneRACE study, and 1,000 to 1,500 subjects contributed by 6 global collaborators. A de-identified subject ID, COVID-19 status, age in years and sex were almost always included in the sample metadata. Where HLA class I and class II types were available, the types were taken from metadata supplied by the sample provider, not from assay-based typing.

TCRbeta CDR3 regions were amplified from genomic DNA using the immunoSEQ Assay, a bias-controlled multiplex PCR. For the original study's pipeline: Nucleated cell counts per sample were estimated from amplification of reference gene primers within the assay. To quantify the absolute abundance of each unique TCRbeta CDR3 rearrangement, sequence reads were collapsed and filtered. For each sample, productive Simpson clonality was calculated as the square root of Simpson's diversity index across productive rearrangements. Here the immuneACCESS table is served through TCRdb, limited to in-frame sequences with V and J called. Missing clones are a known gap in these copies; in checked studies unresolved V genes cover under half, and the rest lacks a known reason. Clone size and the V and J calls come from that table; the DNA yielded D and trimming. Present in this sample are 220,000 or so clones, more than 65% of which were seen just once. The leading ten clones occupy about 3% of the sample.

Taken from the germline V gene, the CDR1 and CDR2 loops are SGHDT and YYEEEE. Trimming costs V 3 bases and J 1 base, and their ends lie 8 bases apart. Including the terminal cysteine and phenylalanine, the CDR3 comprises 15 residues. Only the CDR3 part of the read is kept: 45 bases, read in frame from the first base. Another Seattle source contributed samples from volunteer blood donors who had recovered from COVID-19. Whole blood was collected in K2EDTA tubes by collaborating institutions according to the institutions' own protocols. For TCRbeta analysis, collaborator samples were shipped as frozen whole blood, as isolated PBMCs, or as DNA extracted from either sample type. Broader findings and caveats from the paper: Clinical and demographic metadata were provided uncurated, with the amount varying by source and participant.

The V and J genes are TRBV5-6 and TRBJ2-6; TRBD2 is possibly the D segment (5 matching bases). Input material: peripheral blood. The TCR was taken from a woman aged 25 to 39 who had recovered from COVID-19. The CDR3 protein: CASSWTGSGANVLTF. The nucleotide sequence reads as follows: TGTGCCAGCAGCTGGACGGGATCTGGGGCCAACGTCCTGACTTTC.